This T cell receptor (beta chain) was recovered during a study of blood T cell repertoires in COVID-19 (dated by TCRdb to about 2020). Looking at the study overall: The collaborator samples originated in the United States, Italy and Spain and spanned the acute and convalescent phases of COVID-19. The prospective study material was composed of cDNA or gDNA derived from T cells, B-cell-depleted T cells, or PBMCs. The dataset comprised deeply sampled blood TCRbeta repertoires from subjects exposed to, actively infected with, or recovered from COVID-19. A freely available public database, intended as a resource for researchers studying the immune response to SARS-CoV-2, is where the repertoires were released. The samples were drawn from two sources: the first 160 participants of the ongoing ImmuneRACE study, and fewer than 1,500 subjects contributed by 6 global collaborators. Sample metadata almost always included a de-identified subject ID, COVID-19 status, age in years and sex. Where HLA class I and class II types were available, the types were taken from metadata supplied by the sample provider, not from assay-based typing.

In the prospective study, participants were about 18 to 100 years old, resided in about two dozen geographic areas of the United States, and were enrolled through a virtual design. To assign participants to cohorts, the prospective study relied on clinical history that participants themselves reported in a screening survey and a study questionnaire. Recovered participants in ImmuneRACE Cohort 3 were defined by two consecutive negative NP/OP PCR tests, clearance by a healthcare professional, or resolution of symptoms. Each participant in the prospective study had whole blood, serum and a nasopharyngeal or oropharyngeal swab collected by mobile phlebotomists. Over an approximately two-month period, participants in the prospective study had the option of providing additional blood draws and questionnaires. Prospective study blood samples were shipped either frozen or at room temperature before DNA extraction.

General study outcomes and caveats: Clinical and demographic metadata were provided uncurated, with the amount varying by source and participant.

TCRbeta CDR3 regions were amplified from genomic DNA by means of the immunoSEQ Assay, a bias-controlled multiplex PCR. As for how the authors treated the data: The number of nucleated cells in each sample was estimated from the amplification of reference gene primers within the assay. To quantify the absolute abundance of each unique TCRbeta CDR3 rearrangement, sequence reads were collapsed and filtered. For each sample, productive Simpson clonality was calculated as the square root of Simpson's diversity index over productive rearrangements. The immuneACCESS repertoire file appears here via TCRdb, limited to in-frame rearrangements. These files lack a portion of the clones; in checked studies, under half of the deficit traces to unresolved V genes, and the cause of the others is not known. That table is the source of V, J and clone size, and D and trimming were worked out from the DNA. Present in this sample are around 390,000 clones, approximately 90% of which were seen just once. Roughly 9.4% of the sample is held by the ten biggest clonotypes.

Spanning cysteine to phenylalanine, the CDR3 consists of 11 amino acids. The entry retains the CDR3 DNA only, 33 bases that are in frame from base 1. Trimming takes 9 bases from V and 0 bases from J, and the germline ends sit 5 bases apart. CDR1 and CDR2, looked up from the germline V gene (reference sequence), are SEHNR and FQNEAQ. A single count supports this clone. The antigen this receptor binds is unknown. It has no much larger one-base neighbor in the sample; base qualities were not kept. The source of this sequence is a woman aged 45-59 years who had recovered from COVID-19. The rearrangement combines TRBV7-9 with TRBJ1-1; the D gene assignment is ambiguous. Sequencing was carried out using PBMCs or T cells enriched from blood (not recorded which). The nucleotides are TGTGCCAGTAGAATGAACACTGAAGCTTTCTTT. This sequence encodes CASRMNTEAFF.